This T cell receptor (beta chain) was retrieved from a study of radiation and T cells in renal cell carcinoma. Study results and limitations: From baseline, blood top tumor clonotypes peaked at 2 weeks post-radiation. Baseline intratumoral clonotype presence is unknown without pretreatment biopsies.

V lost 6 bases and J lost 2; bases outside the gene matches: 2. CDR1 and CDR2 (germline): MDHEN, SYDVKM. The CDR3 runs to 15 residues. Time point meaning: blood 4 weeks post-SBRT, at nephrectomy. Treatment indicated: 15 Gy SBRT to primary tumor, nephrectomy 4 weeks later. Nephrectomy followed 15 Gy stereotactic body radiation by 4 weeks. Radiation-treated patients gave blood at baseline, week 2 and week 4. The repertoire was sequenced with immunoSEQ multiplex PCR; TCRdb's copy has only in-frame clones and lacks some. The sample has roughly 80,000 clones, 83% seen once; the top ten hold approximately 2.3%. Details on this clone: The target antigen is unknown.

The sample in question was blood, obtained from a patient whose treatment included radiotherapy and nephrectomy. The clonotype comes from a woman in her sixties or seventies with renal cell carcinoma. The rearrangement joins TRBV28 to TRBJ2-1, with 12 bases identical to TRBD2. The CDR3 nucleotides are TGTGCCAGCAGCCGGACTAGCGGGACCTACAATGAGCAGTTCTTC. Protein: CASSRTSGTYNEQFF.